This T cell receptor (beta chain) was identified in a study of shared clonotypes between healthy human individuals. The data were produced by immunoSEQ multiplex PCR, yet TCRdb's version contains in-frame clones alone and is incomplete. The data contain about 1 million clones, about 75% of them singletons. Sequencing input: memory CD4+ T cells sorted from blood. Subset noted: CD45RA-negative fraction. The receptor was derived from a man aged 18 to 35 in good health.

The CDR3 nucleotides read TGTGCCAGCAGCTCGGGAGGTTTGGGCTATGGCTACACCTTC. It is translated as CASSSGGLGYGYTF. The genes are TRBV13 and TRBJ1-2, with D unclear. The germline gives CDR1 PRHDT, CDR2 FYEKMQ (reference sequence). V was pared by 4 bases and J by 4 bases, with 13 bases between. This CDR3 has 14 residues.